This T cell receptor beta chain was recovered during a study of blood T cell repertoires in COVID-19. Looking at the study overall: From T cells, B-cell-depleted T cells, or PBMCs came the material, which was cDNA or gDNA.

Authors' data handling: For nucleated cells, counts were estimated from reference gene primer amplification. The protocol was immunoSEQ multiplex PCR, while the TCRdb copy is restricted to in-frame clones and leaves out a portion. V and J calls plus clone size are reproduced from that table; the DNA served to infer D and trimming. Of about 310,000 clones listed, more than 85% are singletons. Germline CDR1 WSHSY, CDR2 SAAADI. The CDR3 consists of 19 residues. V lost 2 bases to trimming and J lost 0 bases; unmatched junction nucleotides: 13. The receptor comes from a man between 65 and 85 years old with acute or convalescent COVID-19. V is TRBV10-2 and J is TRBJ2-3; TRBD2 matches 8 bases. Sequencing was performed on peripheral blood. Here the CDR3 DNA reads TGCGCCAGCAGTGAGGGGGGCGGGGGGCTAGCGATAAGCACAGATACGCAGTATTTT. This translates into CASSEGGGGLAISTDTQYF.